This T cell receptor (beta chain) derives from a study of cytomegalovirus exposure and HLA in healthy donors. This clone has just a few counts. The study ran its PCR with 60 Vbeta and 13 Jbeta primers. Clones were read by immunoSEQ multiplex PCR, and TCRdb kept only the in-frame ones, dropping some. Of around 140,000 clones in the sample, 75% to 85% were seen once. Trimming removed 5 bases from V and 4 bases from J, with 8 bases in between. This CDR3 is 12 amino acids long. Per the germline V gene, CDR1 is LNHNV and CDR2 is YYDKDF (reference sequence). This clonotype originated in a middle-aged woman in good health and CMV-seronegative. The rearrangement joins TRBV15 to TRBJ1-1, with unresolved D. What was sequenced was PBMCs. The CDR3 spells CATSPRVTEAFF. CDR3 DNA: TGTGCCACCAGCCCCCGAGTCACTGAAGCTTTCTTT.